This paragraph covers one T cell receptor beta chain sequence. Profiled with immunoSEQ multiplex PCR; TCRdb holds only in-frame clones, not every one. The sample carries about 43,000 clones, just under 95% recorded once. This sample is part of a study of preoperative IRX-2 immunotherapy in early breast cancer. The CDR3 is 12 residues long. The V end was cut by 6 bases, the J end by 4 bases, with 9 bases between. The germline V gene encodes CDR1 MDHEN and CDR2 SYDVKM. Regarding treatment: preoperative locoregional IRX-2 cytokine immunotherapy. This phase Ib study tested locoregional IRX-2 cytokine immunotherapy given before surgery.

The TCR was taken from a human donor with breast cancer. The V and J genes are TRBV28 and TRBJ1-2; the D gene is possibly TRBD1 (5 bases). Material: tumor tissue, obtained after IRX-2 immunotherapy. CDR3 amino acids: CASRPGGYGYTF. DNA of the CDR3: TGTGCCAGCAGGCCGGGGGGCTATGGCTACACCTTC.